Below, one TCR beta chain is given with its context. Its cognate antigen is unknown. TCRbeta library preparation incorporated unique molecular identifiers. TCRdb reprocessed the PCR reads with MiXCR, giving one entry per CDR3 protein. Of some 440,000 distinct CDR3 sequences listed, 15% to 20% are singletons. The data were obtained in a study of T-cell reconstitution after alpha-beta-depleted transplantation in children. CDR1 and CDR2 from the germline V gene are SGHAT and FQNNGV. The junction had 16 bases not matched to a gene; V was cut back by 1 base and J by 0 bases. This CDR3 has 21 residues. Findings of the study overall: T-cell counts and diversity at one year post-transplant came mainly from newly produced T cells. Where alpha-beta T cells came from about two months after transplant was reportedly several hundred expanded graft clones.

This sequence was found in a boy in the first two years of life who had a stem cell transplant for Wiskott-Aldrich syndrome, so the T cells may come from the graft donor. The genes are TRBV11-2 and TRBJ2-2, with TRBD2 matching over 8 bases. The sample consisted of PBMCs, mostly from graft donor cells, taken 360 days after TCRalphabeta/CD19-depleted stem cell transplant. CDR3 region: CASSLVWRGASRNPNTGELFF. The CDR3 nucleotides are TGTGCCAGCAGCTTAGTTTGGCGGGGGGCCTCTCGAAATCCGAACACCGGGGAGCTGTTTTTT.